This TCR beta chain was obtained from a study of early T cells in non-severe SARS-CoV-2 infection. Across the study: Chains from this unsorted whole-blood bulk RNA could not be paired. General study results and limits: Matching against VDJdb likely underestimated virus-specific expansions, favoring anti-spike CD8.

Individual cDNA molecules each received unique molecular identifiers attached to them. Using its own MiXCR run on the 5' RACE reads, TCRdb lists one record per CDR3 protein. Of tens of thousands of distinct CDR3 sequences in the sample, about 8.2% were seen once. This clonotype was observed at least ten times. Antigen specificity is unknown. This CDR3 has 13 amino acids. Germline CDR1 is SEHNR and CDR2 is FQNEAQ (reference sequence). Trimming removed 4 bases at V and 2 bases at J, with 9 bases between. Sample: whole blood. This clonotype was obtained from an adult who was a healthcare worker with PCR-confirmed SARS-CoV-2 infection or an uninfected control (not recorded which). V gene TRBV7-9 combines with J gene TRBJ2-7; D gene uncertain. The chain's CDR3 is CASSSWGTYEQYF. CDR3 coding DNA: TGTGCCAGCAGCTCTTGGGGAACCTACGAGCAGTACTTC.